The rows below give T cell receptor beta chains drawn from one sample of a study of vaccination effects on CD4 cells after COVID-19. Sequencing used immunoSEQ multiplex PCR; TCRdb keeps in-frame clones, though not all of them. This sample has some 15,000 clones; around 80% occur once, and the top ten carry 15% to 20%. These receptors lack a known antigen. The sequencing used CD4+ T cells from PBMCs cultured with SARS-CoV-2 spike peptides, collected after COVID-19 vaccination. Source of these receptors: a human donor who had a prior SARS-CoV-2 infection. The CDR3 runs from the conserved cysteine through the conserved F or W. The order of the fields is J gene, V gene, CDR3 protein.

j_call: TRBJ1-6; v_call: TRBV7-2; cdr3_aa: CASSLEASRALTNSPLHF
j_call: TRBJ1-1; v_call: TRBV15; cdr3_aa: CATSSRTGAEAFF
j_call: TRBJ2-5; v_call: TRBV27; cdr3_aa: CASSSIAGGRQETQYF
j_call: TRBJ1-2; v_call: TRBV3-1/TRBV3-2; cdr3_aa: CASSQFDRHNGYTF
j_call: TRBJ1-2; v_call: TRBV6-2/TRBV6-3; cdr3_aa: CASSYRGNNGGYTF
j_call: TRBJ2-3; v_call: TRBV4-2; cdr3_aa: CASSQDNRLAGGLADTQYF
j_call: TRBJ1-4; v_call: TRBV7-2; cdr3_aa: CASSIGRDGDEKLFF
j_call: TRBJ2-1; v_call: TRBV5-4; cdr3_aa: CASSRGFSYNEQFF
j_call: TRBJ2-3; v_call: TRBV30; cdr3_aa: CAWSAHLAGGADTQYF
j_call: TRBJ2-7; v_call: TRBV6-2/TRBV6-3; cdr3_aa: CASSSGQGVSYEQYF
j_call: TRBJ1-5; v_call: TRBV10-3; cdr3_aa: CAISARDDNQPQHF
j_call: TRBJ2-1; v_call: TRBV29-1; cdr3_aa: CSVSDRGGYNEQFF
j_call: TRBJ2-1; v_call: TRBV18; cdr3_aa: CASSPLGGEQFF
j_call: TRBJ2-7; v_call: TRBV2; cdr3_aa: CASSDLGRITYEQYF
j_call: TRBJ2-2; v_call: TRBV24-1; cdr3_aa: CATSDPGLAPTGELFF
j_call: TRBJ1-2; v_call: TRBV28; cdr3_aa: CASSLFVGGGYGYTF
j_call: TRBJ2-4; v_call: TRBV21-1; cdr3_aa: CASSKAPRDRETKNIQYF
j_call: TRBJ1-6; v_call: TRBV19; cdr3_aa: CASSVTGGNNSPLHF
j_call: TRBJ2-6; v_call: TRBV7-3; cdr3_aa: CASSLSTGSLVSGANVLTF
j_call: TRBJ2-1; v_call: TRBV11-2; cdr3_aa: CASSLVGLAGGSYNEQFF
j_call: TRBJ1-5; v_call: TRBV12-3/TRBV12-4; cdr3_aa: CASSLTSNQPQHF
j_call: TRBJ2-7; v_call: TRBV2; cdr3_aa: CASGGQGPYF
j_call: TRBJ2-7; v_call: TRBV25-1; cdr3_aa: CASSDLTGRTYEQYF
j_call: TRBJ2-7; v_call: TRBV28; cdr3_aa: CASSELDGAYEQYF
j_call: TRBJ2-7; v_call: TRBV5-1; cdr3_aa: CASRFGGTGEQYF
j_call: TRBJ2-1; v_call: TRBV24-1; cdr3_aa: CATSGTSGANEQFF
j_call: TRBJ2-7; v_call: TRBV6-5; cdr3_aa: CASSRKAGASYEQYF
j_call: TRBJ1-6; v_call: TRBV2; cdr3_aa: CATRGTGSPLHF
j_call: TRBJ1-3; v_call: TRBV30; cdr3_aa: CAWDQGVSGNTIYF
j_call: TRBJ2-7; v_call: TRBV24-1; cdr3_aa: CATSQGYEQYF
j_call: TRBJ1-2; v_call: TRBV12-3/TRBV12-4; cdr3_aa: CASSLKGGLGYTF
j_call: TRBJ1-2; v_call: TRBV5-4; cdr3_aa: CASSFEIRSGYTF
j_call: TRBJ2-1; v_call: TRBV5-1; cdr3_aa: CASSLVIQGANEQFF
j_call: TRBJ1-6; v_call: TRBV25-1; cdr3_aa: CASSESLGVFNSPLHF
j_call: TRBJ2-7; v_call: TRBV3-1/TRBV3-2; cdr3_aa: CASSQDRLSYEQYF
j_call: TRBJ2-7; v_call: TRBV25-1; cdr3_aa: CASSEAGASGSYEQYF
j_call: TRBJ2-3; v_call: TRBV10-3; cdr3_aa: CAISDSGGLTDTQYF
j_call: TRBJ2-1; v_call: TRBV10-3; cdr3_aa: CAISEIVFVGSYNEQFF
j_call: TRBJ2-7; v_call: TRBV25-1; cdr3_aa: CASSFSGSSDEQYF
j_call: TRBJ1-2; v_call: TRBV4-1; cdr3_aa: CASSQGDRGSGYTF
j_call: TRBJ2-1; v_call: TRBV5-4; cdr3_aa: CASSLLGGSSYNEQFF
j_call: TRBJ1-2; v_call: TRBV10-3; cdr3_aa: CAISDRGQTRNGYTF